Listed here are 11 T cell receptor beta chains from one sample, sequenced in a study of siplizumab effects on memory and regulatory T cells. Profiling relied on immunoSEQ multiplex PCR, and the TCRdb table lists in-frame clones only, not all of them. The sample has 70,000 or so clones, 88% seen once. The material sequenced was Tregs sorted from blood. The receptors were sampled from a human donor in good health.

V usage is TRBV9 and J usage is TRBJ2-4; D gene ambiguous. V shed 4 bases and J shed 6 bases, with 14 bases lying between them. This CDR3 has 14 residues. Germline V CDR1 and CDR2: SGDLS, YYNGEE. The CDR3 region is CASSQHEWGNIQYF. In DNA, the CDR3 is TGTGCCAGCAGCCAACATGAGTGGGGAAACATTCAGTACTTC. Full variable domain (rest looked up from reference TRBV9 and TRBJ2-4): DSGVTQTPKHLITATGQRVTLRCSPRSGDLSVYWYQQSLDQGLQFLIQYYNGEERAKGNILERFSAQQFPDLHSELNLSSLELGDSALYFCASSQHEWGNIQYFGAGTRLSVL.

The rearrangement uses TRBV23-1 and TRBJ2-1, with 10 bases that match TRBD2. TRBV23-1 counts as an open reading frame of uncertain function. This CDR3 spans 16 amino acids. Unmatched junction bases numbered 4, after V lost 0 bases and J lost 5 bases. CDR3 amino acids: CASSQSSGGEDNEQFF. In DNA form, the CDR3 reads TGCGCCAGCAGTCAATCGAGCGGGGGGGAAGACAATGAGCAGTTCTTC.

The chain couples TRBV5-6 to TRBJ1-4; 9 nucleotides line up with TRBD1. This CDR3 comprises 15 residues. V was pared by 4 bases and J by 8 bases, with 9 bases of the junction left unmatched. CDR1 is SGHDT, CDR2 YYEEEE, per germline. In nucleotides, the CDR3 is TGTGCCAGCAGCCTACCGGGACAGGGAGGCGAAAAACTGTTTTTT. Translating gives CASSLPGQGGEKLFF. The complete variable domain, with remaining parts taken from reference TRBV5-6 and TRBJ1-4, reads DAGVTQSPTHLIKTRGQQVTLRCSPKSGHDTVSWYQQALGQGPQFIFQYYEEEERQRGNFPDRFSGHQFPNYSSELNVNALLLGDSALYLCASSLPGQGGEKLFFGSGTQLSVL.

This clone was seen a handful of times. This chain connects TRBV27 to TRBJ2-7; TRBD2 aligns across 11 bases. The junction had 9 bases not matched to a gene; V was cut back by 8 bases and J by 3 bases. This CDR3 has 15 residues. Germline CDR1 is MNHEY and CDR2 is SMNVEV (reference sequence). DNA of the CDR3: TGTGCCAGCCGAAGTCCCGGACTAGCGGGCTACGAGCAGTACTTC. Amino acids: CASRSPGLAGYEQYF.

This sequence joins TRBV15 and TRBJ2-4; D might be TRBD2 (5 bases). Per germline, CDR1 LNHNV and CDR2 YYDKDF (reference sequence). This CDR3 contains 12 residues. Between the trimmed V and J ends, which lost 1 base and 7 bases, there was a span of 5 bases. CDR3 in amino acids: CATSRASNIQYF. In DNA, the CDR3 is TGTGCCACCAGCAGAGCTAGCAACATTCAGTACTTC.

Only one count was recorded for this clone. V and J are TRBV11-2 and TRBJ1-1; D unresolved. CDR1 is SGHAT and CDR2 is FQNNGV in the germline V gene. The CDR3 totals 13 residues. The V gene lost 0 bases and the J gene lost 6 bases, with 8 bases spanning the gap. The CDR3 spells CASSLEPAAEAFF. DNA for the CDR3: TGTGCCAGCAGCTTAGAACCGGCTGCTGAAGCTTTCTTT. The full variable domain, its missing parts supplied by reference TRBV11-2 and TRBJ1-1, is EAGVAQSPRYKIIEKRQSVAFWCNPISGHATLYWYQQILGQGPKLLIQFQNNGVVDDSQLPKDRFSAERLKGVDSTLKIQPAKLEDSAVYLCASSLEPAAEAFFGQGTRLTVV.

This chain uses TRBV4-2 with TRBJ2-1, with TRBD2 as a possible D gene (6 bases). The CDR3 loop spans 17 amino acids. CDR1 is LGHNA, CDR2 YNFKEQ, per germline. V was clipped by 3 bases and J by 0 bases, with 15 bases between them. DNA of the CDR3: TGTGCCAGCAGCCAGGATCCTGGGAGGAGCTCCTACAATGAGCAGTTCTTC. Its protein is CASSQDPGRSSYNEQFF.

This clone was counted a single time. The chain employs TRBV5-5 and TRBJ2-7, with TRBD1 matching 7 bases. This CDR3 has 15 amino acids. The V gene end was trimmed by 1 base and the J gene end by 2 bases; junction bases not matched to a gene: 6. In germline, CDR1 is SGHKS, CDR2 YYEKEE (reference sequence). The CDR3 loop is CASSLLAQGAYEQYF. CDR3 DNA sequence: TGTGCCAGCAGCTTGTTGGCTCAGGGGGCCTACGAGCAGTACTTC.

This clone was observed a single time. The chain carries TRBV11-2 and TRBJ2-3, with a possible D match to TRBD2 (7 bases). Looked up from germline, CDR1 is SGHAT and CDR2 is FQNNGV. Trimming stripped 5 bases from V and 0 bases from J, with 21 bases between. This CDR3 region has 18 residues. The CDR3 DNA sequence: TGTGCCAGCAGCCCGCGCCGGGGGGCGGGAGTTAGCACAGATACGCAGTATTTT. Translating gives CASSPRRGAGVSTDTQYF.

V and J are TRBV6-1 and TRBJ2-1; D perhaps matches TRBD1 (5 bases). Germline CDR1 and CDR2: MNHNS and SASEGT. Trimming cost V 2 bases and J 3 bases, with 11 bases left between them. The CDR3 is 15 amino acids. CDR3 protein: CASSESSDNYNEQFF. The CDR3, as DNA: TGTGCCAGCAGTGAATCGTCGGACAACTACAATGAGCAGTTCTTC.

The chain is built from TRBV6-5 and TRBJ2-5; 10 bases map to TRBD1. In germline, CDR1 is MNHEY, CDR2 SVGAGI. V was clipped by 7 bases and J by 4 bases; unmatched bases: 9. This CDR3 is 15 amino acids long. The DNA of the CDR3 is TGTGCCAGCAAATCTTATGGGGACAGGGGAGAGACCCAGTACTTC. Its protein is CASKSYGDRGETQYF.